This T cell receptor (beta chain) was captured in a study of spatial heterogeneity in lung cancer. Study in general: Tumor regions showed TCR transcript counts that correlated strongly with a T cell module score from matched bulk RNA-seq. Findings and limits, study-wide: For expanded intratumoral alpha and beta TCRs, counts tracked tumor mutation counts.

With respect to this clonotype: The antigen is not known.

Unique molecular identifiers, one per molecule, were present on every TCR cDNA molecule. MiXCR, run by TCRdb on the 5' RACE reads, gives a single entry per CDR3 protein. The profile shows about 10,000 distinct CDR3 sequences, about 7.8% of them singletons. Time point: sample taken at primary tumor resection. The CDR3 extends over 14 amino acids. With V trimmed by 8 bases and J by 2 bases, 2 bases remained unmatched. Germline V gene lookup returns CDR1 SNHLY and CDR2 FYNNEI. This chain uses TRBV2 with TRBJ2-5; TRBD2 matches 13 bases. The source is a male donor with early-stage non-small cell lung cancer. This material consisted of lung tumor tissue, taken at surgery. CDR3 protein: CASWGLAGQETQYF. CDR3 nucleotides: TGTGCCAGCTGGGGACTAGCGGGGCAAGAGACCCAGTACTTC.